This TCR beta chain was retrieved from a study of early T cells in non-severe SARS-CoV-2 infection. Each CDR3 protein gets one entry after TCRdb re-called the 5' RACE reads with MiXCR. The data contain tens of thousands of distinct CDR3 sequences, around 5.7% of them singletons. The clonotype comes from an adult who was a healthcare worker with PCR-confirmed SARS-CoV-2 infection or an uninfected control (not recorded which). The specimen sequenced was whole blood.

The CDR3 is CASSPQDEQFF. CDR3 sequence (DNA): TGTGCCAGCAGCCCGCAGGATGAGCAGTTCTTC. This chain connects TRBV7-9 to TRBJ2-1; D is undetermined. CDR1 is SEHNR, CDR2 FQNEAQ, per germline (reference sequence). Trimming took off 5 bases at V and 8 bases at J, with 7 bases between the two ends. The CDR3 spans 11 residues.